Listed here are 16 T cell receptor beta chains from one sample, sequenced in a study of T-cell memory formation after mild COVID-19. TCRdb analysed the 5' RACE reads with MiXCR anew, one entry per CDR3 protein. The sample lists hundreds of thousands of distinct CDR3 sequences, approximately 29% occurring once. Material: PBMCs or a T cell subset sorted from them (not recorded which). These receptors all come from an adult woman who had mild COVID-19 (a few samples of this study predate the infection). Cell type and time point are not known.

This clonotype has only a few counts. V gene TRBV5-5 combines with J gene TRBJ2-7, with D unclear. The CDR3 is made up of 13 amino acids. Germline V gene lookup returns CDR1 SGHKS and CDR2 YYEKEE (reference sequence). V lost 4 bases and J 2 bases, leaving 10 bases between the germline ends. CDR3 region: CASSTSGTYEQYF. Here the CDR3 DNA reads TGTGCCAGCAGCACCTCCGGAACCTACGAGCAGTACTTC. Full variable domain (remainder filled in from reference TRBV5-5 and TRBJ2-7): DAGVTQSPTHLIKTRGQQVTLRCSPISGHKSVSWYQQVLGQGPQFIFQYYEKEERGRGNFPDRFSARQFPNYSSELNVNALLLGDSALYLCASSTSGTYEQYFGPGTRLTVT.

This sequence joins TRBV3-1 and TRBJ2-2; TRBD2 matches at 8 bases. The CDR3 consists of 16 residues. CDR1 and CDR2 (germline): LGHDT, YNNKEL (reference sequence). V lost 3 bases, J lost 1 base, and 4 bases stayed unmatched. This CDR3 is CASSHLAGLNTGELFF. The CDR3 DNA is TGTGCCAGCAGCCACTTAGCGGGGCTGAACACCGGGGAGCTGTTTTTT.

This clonotype was detected many times. The chain recombines TRBV7-2 with TRBJ2-3; D not resolved. Germline V gene sequence: CDR1 SGHTA, CDR2 FQGNSA. V lost 5 bases to trimming and J lost 0 bases, with 9 bases between them. CDR3 length: 14 residues. In nucleotides, the CDR3 is TGTGCCAGCAGCCCACAGTCTAGCACAGATACGCAGTATTTT. It is translated as CASSPQSSTDTQYF.

This clonotype has only one observation. This chain joins TRBV6-1 and TRBJ1-1, with D possibly matching TRBD1 (6 bases). Germline-derived CDR1 and CDR2 are MNHNS and SASEGT. This CDR3 has 12 amino acids. Trimming took 3 bases from V and 6 from J, leaving 8 bases between them. CDR3 amino acids: CASSDRGAEAFF. The CDR3 DNA reads TGTGCCAGCAGTGACAGGGGTGCTGAAGCTTTCTTT.

This clonotype was seen a handful of times. The gene calls are TRBV29-1 and TRBJ2-1; the match to TRBD1 covers 12 bases. Germline CDR1 SQVTM, CDR2 ANQGSEA. V lost 0 bases to trimming and J lost 8 bases; unmatched junction nucleotides: 8. The CDR3 runs to 16 residues. The CDR3 nucleotides read TGCAGCGTTGAAGATGGGGGACAGGGGGCTGGGGATGAGCAGTTCTTC. Its protein product is CSVEDGGQGAGDEQFF.

The chain has TRBV20-1 and TRBJ2-7; 9 bases map to TRBD2. Germline V gene sequence: CDR1 DFQATT, CDR2 SNEGSKA (reference sequence). The length of the CDR3 is 15 residues. With 5 bases clipped from V and 4 bases from J, the junction kept 12 bases outside the gene matches. CDR3 residues: CSAHPGGTSIYEQYF. CDR3 DNA sequence: TGCAGTGCTCATCCCGGCGGGACTAGCATATACGAGCAGTACTTC.

This chain joins TRBV29-1 and TRBJ2-3; 13 bases agree with TRBD2. With V trimmed by 7 bases and J by 2 bases, 3 bases remained unmatched. The germline V gene encodes CDR1 SQVTM and CDR2 ANQGSEA. The CDR3 is 14 residues long. The CDR3 is CSAGLAGITDTQYF. The CDR3 DNA reads as TGCAGCGCGGGACTAGCGGGGATCACAGATACGCAGTATTTT.

The chain is built from TRBV20-1 and TRBJ2-1, with 8 bases identical to TRBD1. The germline gives CDR1 DFQATT, CDR2 SNEGSKA (reference sequence). V shed 2 bases and J 2 bases; nucleotides not matched to a gene: 11. CDR3 length: 17 amino acids. CDR3 nucleotide sequence: TGCAGTGCTAGATACGCGTCGGGACAGGAAACCTACAATGAGCAGTTCTTC. Translating gives CSARYASGQETYNEQFF.

This sequence joins TRBV10-3 and TRBJ2-3, with 12 bases fitting TRBD2. The CDR3 runs 15 residues. Germline V CDR1 and CDR2: ENHRY, SYGVKD. V lost 6 bases to trimming and J lost 1 base; unmatched junction nucleotides: 2. The CDR3: CAISRTSGGTDTQYF. The DNA of the CDR3 is TGTGCCATCAGCAGGACTAGCGGGGGCACAGATACGCAGTATTTT.

The CDR3 DNA is TGTGCCAGCAGTTTATTACGGTCTAGCGGGAGTGGAGAGCAGTTCTTC. It codes for CASSLLRSSGSGEQFF. The gene calls are TRBV27 and TRBJ2-1; 10 nucleotides match TRBD2. The germline gives CDR1 MNHEY, CDR2 SMNVEV (reference sequence). V lost 1 base to trimming and J lost 10 bases; unmatched junction nucleotides: 10. The CDR3 covers 16 residues.

This chain links TRBV30 with TRBJ1-2; D is undetermined. Germline CDR1 and CDR2: GTSNPN and SVGIG (reference sequence). This CDR3 region has 12 residues. V lost 6 bases and J lost 4, with 12 bases in between. The CDR3 here is CACHNVPYGYTF. CDR3 DNA: TGTGCCTGCCATAATGTTCCCTATGGCTACACCTTC.

This clonotype was observed once. The rearrangement uses TRBV6-6 and TRBJ2-7, with TRBD2 as a possible D gene (5 bases). Trimming removed 3 bases at V and 0 bases at J, with 21 bases between. Germline V gives CDR1 MNHNY, CDR2 SVGAGI (reference sequence). The CDR3 extends over 18 amino acids. The CDR3 spells CASSYHGRALGSSYEQYF. The CDR3 nucleotides read TGTGCCAGCAGTTATCATGGTCGGGCTTTGGGGAGCTCCTACGAGCAGTACTTC.

V and J are TRBV7-7 and TRBJ2-5; 7 bases are a match to TRBD2. Germline V CDR1 and CDR2: SSHAT, FNYEAQ (reference sequence). The CDR3 consists of 17 residues. The CDR3 DNA reads as TGTGCTAGCCACGAGCGGGACCCTGGGGAGGGTCAAGAGACCCAGTACTTC. Protein: CASHERDPGEGQETQYF.

This clonotype was recorded at least ten times. The chain is built from TRBV7-6 and TRBJ2-2; 8 bases align to TRBD1. Germline CDR1 and CDR2: SGHVS and FNYEAQ. V shed 6 bases, J shed 4 bases, and the junction held 10 bases outside the gene matches. CDR3 length: 16 residues. CDR3 nucleotide sequence: TGTGCCAGCAGTTCCGGACAGGGCCTATTCACCGGGGAGCTGTTTTTT. Translation gives CASSSGQGLFTGELFF. The full variable domain, with the rest looked up from reference TRBV7-6 and TRBJ2-2, is GAGVSQSPRYKVTKRGQDVALRCDPISGHVSLYWYRQALGQGPEFLTYFNYEAQQDKSGLPNDRFSAERPEGSISTLTIQRTEQRDSAMYRCASSSGQGLFTGELFFGEGSRLTVL.

This chain uses TRBV7-9 with TRBJ2-1, with no clear D. CDR1 SEHNR and CDR2 FQNEAQ come from the germline V gene (reference sequence). The V end lost 6 bases, the J end lost 9 bases, and 9 bases lay between the germline ends. The CDR3 length is 11 residues. The CDR3 loop reads CASRDTVEQFF. Written as DNA, the CDR3 is TGTGCCAGCAGGGATACCGTTGAGCAGTTCTTC.

This clonotype occurred a few times. The chain carries TRBV3-1 and TRBJ1-1; no clear D. The CDR3 covers 17 residues. V gave up 0 bases and J gave up 2 bases, with 16 bases separating them. The germline gives CDR1 LGHDT, CDR2 YNNKEL (reference sequence). The CDR3, as DNA: TGTGCCAGCAGCCAAGACGGGGTTGGTCCATTAAACACTGAAGCTTTCTTT. Translating it yields CASSQDGVGPLNTEAFF.